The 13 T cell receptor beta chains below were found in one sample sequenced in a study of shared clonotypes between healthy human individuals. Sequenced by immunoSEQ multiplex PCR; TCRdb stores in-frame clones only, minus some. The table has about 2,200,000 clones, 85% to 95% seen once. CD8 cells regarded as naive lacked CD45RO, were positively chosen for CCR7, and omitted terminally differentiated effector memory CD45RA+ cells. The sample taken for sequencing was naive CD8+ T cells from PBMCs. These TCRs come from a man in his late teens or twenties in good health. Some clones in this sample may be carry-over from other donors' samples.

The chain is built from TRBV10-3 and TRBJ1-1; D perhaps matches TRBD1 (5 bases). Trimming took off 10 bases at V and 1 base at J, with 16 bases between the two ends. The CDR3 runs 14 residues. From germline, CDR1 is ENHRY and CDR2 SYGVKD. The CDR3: CATFPGLKNTEAFF. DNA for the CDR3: TGTGCCACCTTTCCGGGACTGAAGAACACTGAAGCTTTCTTT.

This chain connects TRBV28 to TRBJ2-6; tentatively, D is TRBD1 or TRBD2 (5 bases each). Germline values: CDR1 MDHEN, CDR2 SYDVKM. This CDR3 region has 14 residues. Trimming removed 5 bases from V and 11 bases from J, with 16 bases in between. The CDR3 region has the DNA TGTGCCAGCAGTACCGCCCGGGACGGCCACGTCCTGACTTTC. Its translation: CASSTARDGHVLTF. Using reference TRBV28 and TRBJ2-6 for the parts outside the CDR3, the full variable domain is DVKVTQSSRYLVKRTGEKVFLECVQDMDHENMFWYRQDPGLGLRLIYFSYDVKMKEKGDIPEGYSVSREKKERFSLILESASTNQTSMYLCASSTARDGHVLTFGAGSRLTVL.

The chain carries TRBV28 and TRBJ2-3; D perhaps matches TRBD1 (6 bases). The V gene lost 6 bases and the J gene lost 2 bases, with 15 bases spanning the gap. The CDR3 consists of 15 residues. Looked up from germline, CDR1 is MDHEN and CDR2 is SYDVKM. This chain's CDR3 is CASRTNRDTTDTQYF. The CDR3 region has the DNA TGTGCCAGCAGGACCAACCGGGACACCACAGATACGCAGTATTTT. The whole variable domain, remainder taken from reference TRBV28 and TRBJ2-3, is DVKVTQSSRYLVKRTGEKVFLECVQDMDHENMFWYRQDPGLGLRLIYFSYDVKMKEKGDIPEGYSVSREKKERFSLILESASTNQTSMYLCASRTNRDTTDTQYFGPGTRLTVL.

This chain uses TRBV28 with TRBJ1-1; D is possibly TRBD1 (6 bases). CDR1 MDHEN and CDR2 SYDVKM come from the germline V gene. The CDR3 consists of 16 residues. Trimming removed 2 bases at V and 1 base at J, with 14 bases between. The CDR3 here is CASSLDPGTRNTEAFF. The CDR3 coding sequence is TGTGCCAGCAGTTTAGATCCCGGGACAAGGAACACTGAAGCTTTCTTT.

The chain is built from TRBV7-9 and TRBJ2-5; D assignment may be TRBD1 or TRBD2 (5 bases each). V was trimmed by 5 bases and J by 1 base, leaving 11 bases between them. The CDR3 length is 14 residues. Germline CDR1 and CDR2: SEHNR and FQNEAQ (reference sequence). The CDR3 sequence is CASSVRGGQETQYF. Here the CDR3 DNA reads TGTGCCAGCAGCGTCCGGGGCGGCCAAGAGACCCAGTACTTC.

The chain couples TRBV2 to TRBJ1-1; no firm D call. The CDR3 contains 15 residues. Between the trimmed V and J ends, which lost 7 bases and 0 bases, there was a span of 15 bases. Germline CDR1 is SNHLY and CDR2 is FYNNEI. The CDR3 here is CASIPERRLNTEAFF. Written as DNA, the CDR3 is TGTGCCAGCATCCCAGAACGACGGTTGAACACTGAAGCTTTCTTT.

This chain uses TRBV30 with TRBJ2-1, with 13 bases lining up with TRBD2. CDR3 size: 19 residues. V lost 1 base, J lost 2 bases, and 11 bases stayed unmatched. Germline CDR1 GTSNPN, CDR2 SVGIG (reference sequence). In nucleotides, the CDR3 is TGTGCCTGGAGTGGTTACCACGGGACTAGCGGGACCCCCTACAATGAGCAGTTCTTC. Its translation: CAWSGYHGTSGTPYNEQFF.

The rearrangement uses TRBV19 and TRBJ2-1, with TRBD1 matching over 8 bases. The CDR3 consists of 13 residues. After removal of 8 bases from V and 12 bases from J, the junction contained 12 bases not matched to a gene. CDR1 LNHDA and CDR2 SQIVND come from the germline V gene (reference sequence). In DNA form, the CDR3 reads TGTGCCAGTTCAGGGGGCCCATTTACGGCGCAGTTCTTC. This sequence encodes CASSGGPFTAQFF.

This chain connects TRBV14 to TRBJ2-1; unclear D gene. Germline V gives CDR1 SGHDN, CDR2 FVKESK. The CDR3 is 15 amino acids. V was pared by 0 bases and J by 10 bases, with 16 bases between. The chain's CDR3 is CASSQDGPRADEQFF. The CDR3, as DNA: TGTGCCAGCAGCCAAGATGGGCCCCGGGCCGACGAGCAGTTCTTC.

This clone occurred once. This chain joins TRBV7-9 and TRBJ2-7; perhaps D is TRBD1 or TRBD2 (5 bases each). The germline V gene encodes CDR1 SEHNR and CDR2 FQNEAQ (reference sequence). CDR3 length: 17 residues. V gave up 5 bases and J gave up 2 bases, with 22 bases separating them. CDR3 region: CASSEPQTGRSTYEQYF. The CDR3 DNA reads TGTGCCAGCAGCGAACCGCAGACGGGGCGGTCGACCTACGAGCAGTACTTC.

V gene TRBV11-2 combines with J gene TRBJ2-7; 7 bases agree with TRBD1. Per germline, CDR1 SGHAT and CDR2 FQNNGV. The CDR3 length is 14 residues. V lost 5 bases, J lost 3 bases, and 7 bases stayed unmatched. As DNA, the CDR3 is TGTGCCAGCAGCCCGGACAGGTACTTCTACGAGCAGTACTTC. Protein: CASSPDRYFYEQYF.

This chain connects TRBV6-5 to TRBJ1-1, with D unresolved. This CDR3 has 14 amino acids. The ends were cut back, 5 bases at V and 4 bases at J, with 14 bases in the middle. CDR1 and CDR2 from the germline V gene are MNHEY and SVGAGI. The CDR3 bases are TGTGCCAGCAGTGAGAGGGTAGGGAGCACTGAAGCTTTCTTT. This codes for CASSERVGSTEAFF.

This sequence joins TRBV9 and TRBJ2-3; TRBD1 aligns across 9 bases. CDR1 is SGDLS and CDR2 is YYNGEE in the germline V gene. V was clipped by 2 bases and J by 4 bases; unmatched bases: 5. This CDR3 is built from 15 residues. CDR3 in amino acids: CASSVDRGSSDTQYF. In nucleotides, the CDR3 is TGTGCCAGCAGCGTGGACAGGGGAAGTTCAGATACGCAGTATTTT.